In this sample, the clone carrying this T cell receptor (beta chain) turned up many times. Germline values: CDR1 SEHNR, CDR2 FQNEAQ (reference sequence). This CDR3 spans 17 amino acids. J was trimmed by 3 bases and V by 0 bases; bases with no gene match: 10. There were TCR beta CDR3 regions amplified from RNA transcripts. Primed by the HTBI set, a first-round RT-PCR was run on the TCR CDR3. Using its own MiXCR run on the multiplex PCR reads, TCRdb lists one record per CDR3 protein. The sample has 37,000 or so distinct CDR3 sequences; approximately 52% are singletons. The data stem from a study of T cells in Graves' hyperthyroidism and ophthalmopathy. The overall study: Peripheral blood was obtained at initial diagnosis, preceding any treatment.

Ophthalmopathy patients had moderate-to-severe active disease, CAS ≥3, NOSPECS ≥4, and disease duration under 3 months. Patients having uncontrolled infection, another autoimmune disease, pregnancy or lactation were not included. Together with thyroid ultrasound, orbital computed tomography, serum thyroxine and TRAb, clinical symptoms were used for diagnoses. This TCR was recovered from a man aged 35 to 55 with Graves' ophthalmopathy. The chain combines TRBV7-9 with TRBJ2-7; TRBD2 matches at 8 bases. What was sequenced was blood. The CDR3 coding sequence is TGTGCCAGCAGCTTAGCCGGACTAGCCCTTAAACTCTACGAGCAGTACTTC. Residues: CASSLAGLALKLYEQYF. The complete variable domain, with remaining parts taken from reference TRBV7-9 and TRBJ2-7, reads DTGVSQNPRHKITKRGQNVTFRCDPISEHNRLYWYRQTLGQGPEFLTYFQNEAQLEKSRLLSDRFSAERPKGSFSTLEIQRTEQGDSAMYLCASSLAGLALKLYEQYFGPGTRLTVT.